Shown below are 19 T cell receptor beta chains from a single sample sequenced in a study of T-cell memory formation after mild COVID-19. One entry per CDR3 protein, called by TCRdb with MiXCR from the 5' RACE reads. The data contain hundreds of thousands of distinct CDR3 sequences, around 28% of them singletons. The sequencing sample was made of PBMCs or a T cell subset sorted from them (not recorded which). Receptors were obtained from an adult woman who had mild COVID-19 (a few samples of this study predate the infection). Cell type and time point are not known.

The chain joins TRBV15 to TRBJ1-1; 7 nucleotides match TRBD1. V dropped 0 bases and J dropped 10; count of bases not matched to a gene: 5. Germline V gene data show CDR1 as LNHNV and CDR2 as YYDKDF (reference sequence). CDR3 length equals 13 residues. CDR3 bases: TGTGCCACCAGCAGAGACAGGGGGTCAGCAGCTTTCTTT. Protein: CATSRDRGSAAFF.

This clonotype was detected a few times. The CDR3 here is CASSLTQGGTEAFF. In DNA, the CDR3 is TGTGCCAGCAGCTTGACACAGGGGGGCACTGAAGCTTTCTTT. The chain employs TRBV11-2 and TRBJ1-1; the match to TRBD1 covers 8 bases. The germline V gene encodes CDR1 SGHAT and CDR2 FQNNGV. The CDR3 loop spans 14 amino acids. V lost 3 bases, J lost 4 bases, and 4 bases stayed unmatched.

This clonotype has a handful of counts. The J gene is TRBJ2-1, the V gene TRBV5-1, with 9 bases fitting TRBD2. The V gene's germline CDR1 is SGHRS and CDR2 YFSETQ. The CDR3 is 16 amino acids. V lost 0 bases and J lost 10; bases outside the gene matches: 11. CDR3: CASSLEGVAGVREQFF. CDR3 DNA sequence: TGCGCCAGCAGCTTGGAGGGAGTAGCGGGGGTGCGAGAGCAGTTCTTC.

In its sample, this clonotype was seen a few times. V is TRBV20-1 and J is TRBJ1-2, with 10 bases matching TRBD1. This CDR3 contains 11 residues. V shed 7 bases and J 8 bases; nucleotides not matched to a gene: 4. CDR1 and CDR2 from the germline V gene are DFQATT and SNEGSKA (reference sequence). Here the CDR3 DNA reads TGCAGTGTTGGGACAGGGGAGGGCTACACCTTC. This translates into CSVGTGEGYTF.

The chain recombines TRBV7-2 with TRBJ1-1, with a possible D match to TRBD1 (6 bases). In germline, CDR1 is SGHTA, CDR2 FQGNSA. Trimming left V 5 bases short and J 10 bases short, with 20 bases between. The CDR3 is made up of 14 amino acids. The CDR3 loop is CASSLLGLQGGAFF. The CDR3 DNA reads as TGTGCCAGCAGCCTTTTGGGACTCCAAGGGGGAGCTTTCTTT.

V and J are TRBV6-2 or TRBV6-3 and TRBJ1-2; the D is unclear. The CDR3 extends over 13 amino acids. CDR1 and CDR2 from the germline V gene are MNHEY and SVGEGT. V was shortened by 5 bases and J by 5 bases, with 12 bases between the two germline ends. In DNA, the CDR3 is TGTGCCAGCAGTCCCCCGGACGGTTATGGCTACACCTTC. This gives the protein CASSPPDGYGYTF.

This clonotype came up a few times. This rearrangement joins TRBV7-2 to TRBJ2-7, with D possibly being TRBD1 or TRBD2 (5 bases each). Germline CDR1 is SGHTA and CDR2 is FQGNSA. This CDR3 contains 13 residues. V lost 5 bases, J lost 3 bases, and 11 bases lay in between. CDR3 coding DNA: TGTGCCAGCAGCCTGATGGGGGACTACGAGCAGTACTTC. Translating gives CASSLMGDYEQYF.

The CDR3 bases are TGTGCCAGCAGTTACGGGTTTACGGGGGGCAATGAGCAGTTCTTC. Translation gives CASSYGFTGGNEQFF. V gene TRBV6-5 combines with J gene TRBJ2-1; 7 positions match TRBD2. The CDR3 contains 15 residues. In germline, CDR1 is MNHEY, CDR2 SVGAGI. J lost 6 bases, V lost 2 bases, and 7 bases had no gene match.

This clonotype has more than one count but fewer than ten. The rearrangement links TRBV27 to TRBJ2-2, with D perhaps TRBD1 (5 bases). V gave up 2 bases and J gave up 7 bases, with 8 bases separating them. In germline, CDR1 is MNHEY, CDR2 SMNVEV (reference sequence). The CDR3 runs 13 residues. CDR3 loop: CASSLEGVGELFF. The CDR3 DNA reads as TGTGCCAGCAGTTTAGAAGGGGTCGGGGAGCTGTTTTTT.

The rearrangement joins TRBV11-2 to TRBJ1-2; D not certain. This CDR3 has 12 residues. V was clipped by 2 bases and J by 8 bases, with 9 bases between them. CDR1 and CDR2 from the germline V gene are SGHAT and FQNNGV. The CDR3 loop reads CASSLWQEGYTF. The CDR3 nucleotides are TGTGCCAGCAGCTTATGGCAGGAGGGCTACACCTTC.

This clonotype came up a few times. The chain is built from TRBV4-2 and TRBJ2-1; no definite D call. CDR1 and CDR2 from the germline V gene are LGHNA and YNFKEQ. Trimming stripped 1 base from V and 2 bases from J, with 12 bases between. The CDR3 is 16 residues long. The CDR3 is CASSQASTGTYNEQFF. In nucleotides, the CDR3 is TGTGCCAGCAGCCAAGCCTCAACGGGTACCTACAATGAGCAGTTCTTC.

The chain couples TRBV7-6 to TRBJ2-3; a weak D match, TRBD1 (6 bases). The germline V and J ends were trimmed by 1 base and 4 bases, with 15 bases remaining between them. The CDR3 is made up of 16 amino acids. Per germline, CDR1 SGHVS and CDR2 FNYEAQ. This CDR3 is CASSLGTQGLADTQYF. The CDR3 DNA is TGTGCCAGCAGCTTAGGGACACAGGGCCTCGCAGATACGCAGTATTTT. Complete variable domain (other parts from reference TRBV7-6 and TRBJ2-3): GAGVSQSPRYKVTKRGQDVALRCDPISGHVSLYWYRQALGQGPEFLTYFNYEAQQDKSGLPNDRFSAERPEGSISTLTIQRTEQRDSAMYRCASSLGTQGLADTQYFGPGTRLTVL.

The rearrangement links TRBV11-3 to TRBJ2-2, with D perhaps TRBD1 (6 bases). Germline values: CDR1 SGHNT, CDR2 YENEEA. V gave up 6 bases and J gave up 2 bases, with 10 bases separating them. This CDR3 region has 14 residues. The CDR3 region is CASSNRVNTGELFF. CDR3 DNA sequence: TGTGCCAGCAGTAACAGGGTAAACACCGGGGAGCTGTTTTTT.

The rearrangement links TRBV3-1 to TRBJ1-2, with D possibly TRBD1 on 6 matching bases. CDR1 is LGHDT and CDR2 is YNNKEL in the germline V gene (reference sequence). The V and J ends lost 0 bases and 2 bases respectively, with 13 bases between them. The CDR3 covers 16 residues. The chain's CDR3 is CASSQEGAGANYGYTF. The CDR3 bases are TGTGCCAGCAGCCAAGAAGGGGCAGGGGCCAACTATGGCTACACCTTC. The complete variable domain, with remaining parts taken from reference TRBV3-1 and TRBJ1-2, reads DTAVSQTPKYLVTQMGNDKSIKCEQNLGHDTMYWYKQDSKKFLKIMFSYNNKELIINETVPNRFSPKSPDKAHLNLHINSLELGDSAVYFCASSQEGAGANYGYTFGSGTRLTVV.

This clonotype occurred a few times. V gene TRBV12-3 or TRBV12-4 combines with J gene TRBJ2-3, with TRBD2 identical over 9 bases. The CDR3 consists of 17 residues. With 6 bases clipped from V and 2 bases from J, the junction kept 12 bases outside the gene matches. The CDR3 loop reads CASSPPGERGDTDTQYF. CDR3 in DNA: TGTGCCAGCAGCCCCCCCGGCGAGCGGGGGGACACAGATACGCAGTATTTT.

The chain recombines TRBV4-1 with TRBJ1-2, with a weak D call TRBD1 (6 bases). V gave up 4 bases and J gave up 7 bases, with 16 bases separating them. Per germline, CDR1 MGHRA and CDR2 YSYEKL. There are 14 residues in the CDR3. The CDR3 sequence is CASSPTRGGLGYTF. Written as DNA, the CDR3 is TGCGCCAGCAGCCCGACTCGAGGGGGTCTTGGCTACACCTTC.

The chain couples TRBV5-1 to TRBJ2-1; D is ambiguous. Germline CDR1 reads SGHRS; CDR2 reads YFSETQ. This CDR3 has 15 amino acids. V was pared by 4 bases and J by 0 bases, with 11 bases between. CDR3 DNA sequence: TGCGCCAGCAGCACGGACCGGAGCTCCTACAATGAGCAGTTCTTC. It specifies CASSTDRSSYNEQFF.

The CDR3 region is CASSPPLLLEQYF. The DNA of the CDR3 is TGTGCCAGCAGCCCGCCCCTCCTCCTCGAGCAGTACTTC. The gene calls are TRBV11-3 and TRBJ2-7, with D unclear. Germline V gene lookup returns CDR1 SGHNT and CDR2 YENEEA. The CDR3 is made up of 13 amino acids. The V and J ends lost 5 bases and 6 bases respectively, with 14 bases between them.

The V and J genes are TRBV15 and TRBJ2-3; D gene ambiguous. CDR1 and CDR2 from the germline V gene are LNHNV and YYDKDF (reference sequence). CDR3 size: 14 residues. With 8 bases removed from V and 1 base from J, the gap between germline ends came to 13 bases. This chain's CDR3 is CATDPEQGTDTQYF. CDR3 coding DNA: TGTGCCACCGATCCTGAGCAGGGCACAGATACGCAGTATTTT.